The next 31 T cell receptor beta chains were all read from a single sample in a study of blood T cell repertoires in COVID-19. Using immunoSEQ multiplex PCR, the repertoire was profiled, and TCRdb retains in-frame clones only, with some absent. Of about 480,000 clones listed, more than 75% are singletons. The sequencing sample was made of PBMCs or T cells enriched from blood (not recorded which). The receptor source for this set is a woman between 40 and 55 years old who had recovered from COVID-19.

This clone was detected a few times. J is TRBJ2-1 and V is TRBV9; D gene unclear. V was shortened by 0 bases and J by 4 bases, with 8 bases between the two germline ends. CDR3 length: 14 amino acids. CDR1 and CDR2 (germline): SGDLS, YYNGEE. The CDR3 here is CASSVGPEYNEQFF. Written as DNA, the CDR3 is TGTGCCAGCAGCGTAGGGCCGGAGTACAATGAGCAGTTCTTC.

This clone has a handful of counts. The chain employs TRBV7-9 and TRBJ1-2; no clear D gene. CDR3 length equals 14 residues. Trimming stripped 1 base from V and 3 bases from J, with 9 bases between. Germline V gene data show CDR1 as SEHNR and CDR2 as FQNEAQ (reference sequence). The CDR3 region has the DNA TGTGCCAGCAGCTTAGAGGAGAGGGACTATGGCTACACCTTC. Translation gives CASSLEERDYGYTF.

This rearrangement joins TRBV4-1 to TRBJ2-3, with 9 nucleotides matching TRBD2. The CDR3 has 17 amino acids. Trimming removed 2 bases from V and 0 bases from J; junction bases left unmatched: 6. Germline loops: CDR1 MGHRA, CDR2 YSYEKL. The CDR3 DNA reads as TGCGCCAGCAGCCAAATATTAGCGGGAGTTAGCACAGATACGCAGTATTTT. Residues: CASSQILAGVSTDTQYF.

The V gene is TRBV20-1, the J gene TRBJ2-7, with 8 bases matching TRBD1. The CDR3 consists of 13 residues. Unmatched junction bases numbered 8, after V lost 3 bases and J lost 7 bases. Germline CDR1 and CDR2: DFQATT and SNEGSKA (reference sequence). CDR3 sequence (DNA): TGCAGTGCTAGTGGGCAGGGGGCTTGGGAGCAGTACTTC. This sequence encodes CSASGQGAWEQYF.

V usage is TRBV5-5 and J usage is TRBJ1-1; TRBD1 aligns across 7 bases. Unmatched junction bases numbered 3, after V lost 1 base and J lost 3 bases. Germline V gene sequence: CDR1 SGHKS, CDR2 YYEKEE (reference sequence). The CDR3 runs 14 residues. The CDR3 DNA follows: TGTGCCAGCAGCTTGTTGGGACAGTACACTGAAGCTTTCTTT. Its translation: CASSLLGQYTEAFF.

V usage is TRBV10-3 and J usage is TRBJ2-1; 8 bases fit TRBD2. This CDR3 region has 17 residues. V shed 3 bases and J 5 bases; nucleotides not matched to a gene: 12. Germline assignment: CDR1 ENHRY and CDR2 SYGVKD. The chain's CDR3 is CAISDNPAGDLHNEQFF. CDR3 in DNA: TGTGCCATCAGTGATAATCCAGCGGGAGATCTTCACAATGAGCAGTTCTTC.

The chain links TRBV6-5 to TRBJ2-2, with D tentatively TRBD1 (5 bases). The CDR3 extends over 14 amino acids. V gave up 4 bases and J gave up 3 bases, with 9 bases separating them. Germline values: CDR1 MNHEY, CDR2 SVGAGI. The CDR3, as DNA: TGTGCCAGCAGTTCAGGGTACGACACCGGGGAGCTGTTTTTT. It yields the protein CASSSGYDTGELFF.

This clone was seen once. This chain joins TRBV27 and TRBJ2-1; D is possibly TRBD2 (5 bases). This CDR3 is 15 amino acids long. Trimming removed 5 bases from V and 8 bases from J, with 19 bases in between. CDR1 is MNHEY, CDR2 SMNVEV, per germline (reference sequence). The CDR3: CASSRGPTAPHEQFF. For the CDR3, the DNA is TGTGCCAGCAGTAGAGGGCCCACGGCCCCGCATGAGCAGTTCTTC.

This sequence joins TRBV6-6 and TRBJ2-7; 11 nucleotides align to TRBD2. The V and J ends lost 10 bases and 6 bases, in that order; junction bases with no gene match: 8. Germline CDR1 and CDR2: MNHNY and SVGAGI (reference sequence). The CDR3 loop spans 13 amino acids. This CDR3 reads CATVGLAGGEQYF. CDR3 nucleotides: TGTGCCACCGTCGGTCTAGCGGGAGGCGAGCAGTACTTC.

This chain links TRBV18 with TRBJ2-7; tentative D call: TRBD2 (6 bases). Between the trimmed V and J ends, which lost 0 bases and 2 bases, there was a span of 8 bases. The germline CDR1 and CDR2 sequences are KGHSH and LQKENI. The CDR3 runs to 14 residues. The CDR3 DNA is TGTGCCAGCTCACCACCGACGGGAGCCTACGAGCAGTACTTC. Residues: CASSPPTGAYEQYF. Complete variable domain (other parts from reference TRBV18 and TRBJ2-7): NAGVMQNPRHLVRRRGQEARLRCSPMKGHSHVYWYRQLPEEGLKFMVYLQKENIIDESGMPKERFSAEFPKEGPSILRIQQVVRGDSAAYFCASSPPTGAYEQYFGPGTRLTVT.

This sequence joins TRBV6-4 and TRBJ1-1; D unresolved. The CDR3 totals 14 residues. CDR1 is MRHNA and CDR2 is SNTAGT in the germline V gene. V lost 6 bases and J lost 0, with 11 bases in between. The CDR3 loop is CASRRSGMNTEAFF. Here the CDR3 DNA reads TGTGCCAGCAGGCGATCAGGTATGAACACTGAAGCTTTCTTT.

J is TRBJ2-3 and V is TRBV5-1; TRBD2 aligns across 15 bases. CDR3 length: 18 amino acids. In germline, CDR1 is SGHRS, CDR2 YFSETQ. The ends lost 4 bases at V and 5 bases at J; junction bases unmatched: 11. CDR3 residues: CASSRGLAGGPGEDTQYF. The CDR3 nucleotides are TGCGCCAGCAGCCGAGGACTAGCGGGAGGGCCAGGGGAAGATACGCAGTATTTT.

This clone was seen once. The rearrangement links TRBV7-2 to TRBJ2-1; tentative D call: TRBD2 (6 bases). The germline V gene encodes CDR1 SGHTA and CDR2 FQGNSA. CDR3 length equals 16 residues. Trimming shortened V by 1 base and J by 9 bases, and 19 bases separated the two germline ends. CDR3 protein: CASSLGGSGLQGEQFF. DNA of the CDR3: TGTGCCAGCAGCTTAGGCGGTAGCGGATTACAAGGTGAGCAGTTCTTC. The full variable domain, its missing parts supplied by reference TRBV7-2 and TRBJ2-1, is GAGVSQSPSNKVTEKGKDVELRCDPISGHTALYWYRQSLGQGLEFLIYFQGNSAPDKSGLPSDRFSAERTGGSVSTLTIQRTQQEDSAVYLCASSLGGSGLQGEQFFGPGTRLTVL.

The chain combines TRBV19 with TRBJ1-5; 7 bases line up with TRBD1. The CDR3 runs to 19 residues. V was pared by 3 bases and J by 7 bases, with 21 bases of the junction left unmatched. From germline, CDR1 is LNHDA and CDR2 SQIVND (reference sequence). CDR3 sequence: CASSIFRNKGGRGEQPQHF. CDR3 sequence (DNA): TGTGCCAGTAGTATCTTCCGTAATAAAGGGGGCCGGGGAGAACAGCCCCAGCATTTT.

In its sample, this clone was seen once. This chain uses TRBV29-1 with TRBJ1-2, with 8 bases lining up with TRBD1. The CDR3 extends over 14 amino acids. J gave up 4 bases and V 3 bases, and 7 bases lay outside the gene matches. Germline V gives CDR1 SQVTM, CDR2 ANQGSEA. The CDR3 DNA reads TGCAGCGTTGAGGGGACAGGCGCTTTCTATGGCTACACCTTC. Its translation: CSVEGTGAFYGYTF.

J is TRBJ1-2 and V is TRBV4-3; 9 bases agree with TRBD1. The trim removed 6 bases at V and 8 bases at J, leaving 7 bases unmatched. This CDR3 contains 13 residues. CDR1 and CDR2 (germline): LGHNA, YSLEER. CDR3 nucleotide sequence: TGCGCCAGCAGGTATACAGGGGGCGCGGGCTACACCTTC. Residues: CASRYTGGAGYTF.

The rearrangement uses TRBV4-3 and TRBJ2-1, with D perhaps matching TRBD1 (5 bases). The length of the CDR3 is 17 residues. CDR1 is LGHNA, CDR2 YSLEER, per germline. Trimming cost V 3 bases and J 2 bases, with 17 bases left between them. CDR3 nucleotides: TGCGCCAGCAGCCAGGCCCTAGGGGCTAGTCCCTACAATGAGCAGTTCTTC. Amino acids: CASSQALGASPYNEQFF.

This chain links TRBV6-2 or TRBV6-3 with TRBJ2-3; TRBD2 agrees at 8 bases. With V trimmed by 6 bases and J by 4 bases, 6 bases remained unmatched. The V gene's germline CDR1 is MNHEY and CDR2 SVGEGT. This CDR3 contains 14 residues. The CDR3 reads CASSPGGGSDTQYF. The CDR3 nucleotides are TGTGCCAGCAGCCCGGGAGGGGGATCAGATACGCAGTATTTT.

This sequence joins TRBV6-6 and TRBJ1-1, with D hard to call. The CDR3 loop spans 14 amino acids. V shed 9 bases and J shed 1 base, with 15 bases lying between them. The germline V gene encodes CDR1 MNHNY and CDR2 SVGAGI (reference sequence). The CDR3 loop is CASSWAERNTEAFF. CDR3 nucleotide sequence: TGTGCCAGTTCGTGGGCCGAAAGGAACACTGAAGCTTTCTTT.

This clone was seen a single time. The chain employs TRBV6-1 and TRBJ1-2, with 7 bases matching TRBD1. Trimming took 3 bases from V and 4 from J; bases not matched to a gene: 5. Germline values: CDR1 MNHNS, CDR2 SASEGT. CDR3 length: 14 amino acids. The CDR3 here is CASSDRQGVYGYTF. CDR3 nucleotides: TGTGCCAGCAGTGACCGACAGGGAGTCTATGGCTACACCTTC.

The chain is built from TRBV4-3 and TRBJ2-2; 12 positions match TRBD2. The germline CDR1 and CDR2 sequences are LGHNA and YSLEER. The CDR3 has 18 amino acids. The J segment lost 4 bases and the V segment lost 1 base, leaving 7 bases of the junction unmatched. CDR3 sequence reads: CASSQVLAGGPVTGELFF. The CDR3 nucleotides read TGCGCCAGCAGCCAAGTACTAGCGGGAGGCCCGGTCACCGGGGAGCTGTTTTTT.

This clone was found once. The rearrangement links TRBV11-3 to TRBJ2-1, with TRBD2 matching over 11 bases. Germline CDR1 and CDR2: SGHNT and YENEEA. Trimming took 1 base from V and 5 from J; bases not matched to a gene: 4. This CDR3 spans 16 amino acids. The CDR3 is CASSLGGLAANNEQFF. In nucleotides, the CDR3 is TGTGCCAGCAGCTTAGGGGGACTAGCGGCGAACAATGAGCAGTTCTTC.

V is TRBV6-5 and J is TRBJ2-7; maybe TRBD2 (5 bases). The CDR3 has 14 residues. V was trimmed by 5 bases and J by 5 bases, leaving 16 bases between them. Per germline, CDR1 MNHEY and CDR2 SVGAGI. CDR3 loop: CASSPALGSHEQYF. The CDR3 DNA sequence: TGTGCCAGCAGTCCTGCCTTAGGGAGCCACGAGCAGTACTTC.

V is TRBV6-2 or TRBV6-3 and J is TRBJ1-1; 9 bases are a match to TRBD1. The CDR3 runs 17 residues. Germline V gene data show CDR1 as MNHEY and CDR2 as SVGEGT. J gave up 4 bases and V 4 bases, and 13 bases lay outside the gene matches. CDR3 coding DNA: TGTGCCAGCAGTTCACCAGCTACCGGGACAGGGCGCACTGAAGCTTTCTTT. It encodes CASSSPATGTGRTEAFF.

CDR3 sequence reads: CASSPQPLVTGKYQPQHF. CDR3 DNA: TGCGCCAGCAGCCCTCAACCGTTGGTTACAGGGAAATATCAGCCCCAGCATTTT. The chain is built from TRBV5-1 and TRBJ1-5; D possibly corresponds to TRBD1 (6 bases). The germline V and J ends were trimmed by 4 bases and 5 bases, with 25 bases remaining between them. Germline V gene data show CDR1 as SGHRS and CDR2 as YFSETQ. The CDR3 has 18 amino acids.

The V call is TRBV5-1, the J call TRBJ2-1; the D is unclear. CDR1 is SGHRS and CDR2 is YFSETQ in the germline V gene. V dropped 3 bases and J dropped 11 bases, with 12 bases sitting between them. The CDR3 sequence is 12 residues long. The CDR3 DNA sequence: TGCGCCAGCAGCTCGCGACAAAGCCAGCAGTTCTTC. Its translation is CASSSRQSQQFF.

This chain connects TRBV4-3 to TRBJ2-2; a weak D match, TRBD2 (6 bases). The germline V gene has CDR1 LGHNA and CDR2 YSLEER. This CDR3 is built from 15 residues. V was cut by 4 bases and J by 4 bases, with 13 bases left in between. Written as DNA, the CDR3 is TGCGCCAGCAGCCTGGGGCGGGACCGCACCGGGGAGCTGTTTTTT. Residues: CASSLGRDRTGELFF.

J is TRBJ1-4 and V is TRBV5-1, with D tentatively TRBD1 (5 bases). Trimming stripped 3 bases from V and 8 bases from J, with 14 bases between. The CDR3 totals 14 residues. The germline V gene has CDR1 SGHRS and CDR2 YFSETQ. The CDR3 DNA reads TGCGCCAGCAGCTCAGGGCGGGGTCGGGAAAAACTGTTTTTT. It translates to CASSSGRGREKLFF.

This sequence joins TRBV5-1 and TRBJ2-7, with 10 nucleotides matching TRBD1. The CDR3 has 17 residues. V was pared by 0 bases and J by 6 bases, with 12 bases of the junction left unmatched. Germline lookup yields CDR1 SGHRS and CDR2 YFSETQ. The CDR3 loop is CASSLERGGQGIVEQYF. The CDR3 region has the DNA TGCGCCAGCAGCTTGGAGAGAGGGGGACAGGGGATTGTCGAGCAGTACTTC.

The chain recombines TRBV20-1 with TRBJ2-5, with TRBD2 as a possible D gene (5 bases). The germline V and J ends were trimmed by 3 bases and 7 bases, with 6 bases remaining between them. The CDR3 totals 10 residues. Germline lookup yields CDR1 DFQATT and CDR2 SNEGSKA (reference sequence). Here the CDR3 DNA reads TGCAGTGCTAGGGGAGCGACCCAGTACTTC. This gives the protein CSARGATQYF.

The CDR3 DNA sequence: TGTGCCAGCTCACCTTTAGCCTCGGACACCTACGAGCAGTACTTC. The encoded protein is CASSPLASDTYEQYF. The chain couples TRBV18 to TRBJ2-7; D might be TRBD1 (5 bases). The CDR3 is 15 amino acids. Trimming removed 3 bases at V and 2 bases at J, with 14 bases between. CDR1 is KGHSH and CDR2 is LQKENI in the germline V gene.